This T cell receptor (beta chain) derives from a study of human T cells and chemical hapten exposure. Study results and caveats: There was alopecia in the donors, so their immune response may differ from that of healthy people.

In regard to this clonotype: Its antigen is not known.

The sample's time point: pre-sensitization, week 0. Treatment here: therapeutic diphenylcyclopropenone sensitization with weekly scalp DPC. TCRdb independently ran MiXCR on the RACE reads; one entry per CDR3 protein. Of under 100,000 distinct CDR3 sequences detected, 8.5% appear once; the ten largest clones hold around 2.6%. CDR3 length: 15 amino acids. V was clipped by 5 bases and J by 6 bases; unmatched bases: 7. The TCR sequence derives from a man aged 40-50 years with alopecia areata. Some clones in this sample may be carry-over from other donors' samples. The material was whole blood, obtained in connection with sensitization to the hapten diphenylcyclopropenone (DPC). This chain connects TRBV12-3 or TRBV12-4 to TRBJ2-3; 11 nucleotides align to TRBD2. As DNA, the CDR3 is TGTGCCAGCAGTACAACTAGCGGGAGTAGGGATACGCAGTATTTT. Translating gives CASSTTSGSRDTQYF.